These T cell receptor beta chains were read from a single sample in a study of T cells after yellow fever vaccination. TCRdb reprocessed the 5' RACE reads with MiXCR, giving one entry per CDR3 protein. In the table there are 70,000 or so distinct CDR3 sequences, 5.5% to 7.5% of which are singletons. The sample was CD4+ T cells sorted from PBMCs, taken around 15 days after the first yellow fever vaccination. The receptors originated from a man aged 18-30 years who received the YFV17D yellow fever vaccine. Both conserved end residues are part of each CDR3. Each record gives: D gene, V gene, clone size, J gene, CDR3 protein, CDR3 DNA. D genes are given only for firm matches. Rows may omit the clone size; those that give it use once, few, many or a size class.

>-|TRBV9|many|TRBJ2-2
CASSALARLTGELFF
TGTGCCAGCAGCGCCCTAGCGCGATTAACCGGGGAGCTGTTTTTT
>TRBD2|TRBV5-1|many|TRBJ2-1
CASSGTASGPLLSLQFF
TGCGCCAGCAGCGGGACCGCTAGCGGGCCGCTCCTTTCCTTGCAGTTCTTC
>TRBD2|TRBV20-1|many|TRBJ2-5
CSAKSGGAFETQYF
TGCAGTGCTAAGAGCGGGGGGGCCTTTGAGACCCAGTACTTC
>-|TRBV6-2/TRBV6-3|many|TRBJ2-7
CASRQEPTVYEQYF
TGTGCCTCACGACAGGAACCGACCGTCTACGAGCAGTACTTC
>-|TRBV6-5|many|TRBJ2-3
CASSPPGHPVAQYF
TGTGCCAGCAGTCCTCCTGGACACCCGGTGGCGCAGTATTTT
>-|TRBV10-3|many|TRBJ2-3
CAISGIDRRDTQYF
TGTGCCATCAGTGGAATTGACAGAAGAGATACGCAGTATTTT
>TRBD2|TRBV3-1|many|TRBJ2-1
CASSAGTSPSYEQFF
TGTGCCAGCAGCGCCGGGACTAGCCCCTCCTATGAGCAGTTCTTC
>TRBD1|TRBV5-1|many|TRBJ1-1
CASSGRQGAIGNTEAFF
TGCGCCAGCAGCGGGCGACAGGGAGCCATAGGGAACACTGAAGCTTTCTTT
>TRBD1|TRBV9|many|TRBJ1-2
CASSAAGQGSNGYTF
TGTGCCAGCAGCGCGGCGGGACAGGGGAGCAATGGCTACACCTTC
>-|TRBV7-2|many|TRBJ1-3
CASSLTRGSGNTIYF
TGTGCCAGCAGCTTAACAAGGGGCTCTGGAAACACCATATATTTT
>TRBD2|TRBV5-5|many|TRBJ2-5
CASRPGGETQYF
TGTGCCAGCAGGCCGGGAGGGGAGACCCAGTACTTC
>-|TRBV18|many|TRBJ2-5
CASSRSVEETQYF
TGTGCCAGCTCACGGTCGGTCGAAGAGACCCAGTACTTC
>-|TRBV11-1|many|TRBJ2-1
CASTSLRGTYNEQFF
TGTGCCAGCACCTCCTTACGGGGGACCTACAATGAGCAGTTCTTC
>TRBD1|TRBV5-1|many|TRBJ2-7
CASSSDRPSYEQYF
TGCGCCAGCAGCTCGGACAGGCCCTCCTACGAGCAGTACTTC
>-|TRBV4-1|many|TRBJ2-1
CASSQPTRSNEQFF
TGCGCCAGCAGCCAACCGACGCGGTCGAATGAGCAGTTCTTC
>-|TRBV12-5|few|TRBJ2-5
CASGSSGGETQYF
TGTGCTAGTGGTTCCTCTGGGGGTGAGACCCAGTACTTC
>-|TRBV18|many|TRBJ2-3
CASSQASHTDTQYF
TGTGCCAGCTCACAGGCTAGCCACACAGATACGCAGTATTTT
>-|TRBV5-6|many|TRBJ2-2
CASSPDSRNTGELFF
TGTGCCAGCAGCCCGGACAGTCGGAACACCGGGGAGCTGTTTTTT
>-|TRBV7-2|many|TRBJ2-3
CASSPRETSTDTQYF
TGTGCCAGCAGCCCTAGGGAGACTAGCACAGATACGCAGTATTTT
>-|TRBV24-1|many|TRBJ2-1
CATSQGRFNEQFF
TGTGCCACCAGTCAGGGACGTTTTAATGAGCAGTTCTTC
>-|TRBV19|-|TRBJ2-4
CASSIEGGGPNIGIQYF
TGTGCCAGTAGTATCGAGGGGGGGGGCCCCAACATCGGGATTCAGTACTTC
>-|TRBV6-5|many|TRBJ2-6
CASSPQGTANVLTF
TGTGCCAGCAGTCCCCAGGGAACGGCCAACGTCCTGACTTTC
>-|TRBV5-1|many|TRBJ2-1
CASSFEGLREQFF
TGCGCCAGCAGCTTTGAAGGGTTGCGAGAGCAGTTCTTC
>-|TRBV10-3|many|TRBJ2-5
CAISESGKQETQYF
TGTGCCATCAGTGAGTCCGGTAAACAAGAGACCCAGTACTTC
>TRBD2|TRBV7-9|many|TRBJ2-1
CASSLAAGGYNEQFF
TGTGCCAGCAGCTTAGCGGCGGGGGGGTACAATGAGCAGTTCTTC
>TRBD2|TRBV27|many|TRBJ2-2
CASKRGGTGELFF
TGTGCCAGCAAACGGGGGGGCACCGGGGAGCTGTTTTTT
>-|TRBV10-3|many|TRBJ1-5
CAISLAYNQPQHF
TGTGCCATCAGTCTGGCCTACAATCAGCCCCAGCATTTT
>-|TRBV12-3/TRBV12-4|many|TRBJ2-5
CASSLAHQPWGGKTQYF
TGTGCCAGCAGTCTGGCCCATCAACCTTGGGGCGGGAAGACCCAGTACTTC
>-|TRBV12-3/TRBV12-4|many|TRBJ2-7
CASSSRTGPYEQYF
TGTGCCAGCAGTTCACGGACGGGGCCCTACGAGCAGTACTTC
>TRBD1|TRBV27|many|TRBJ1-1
CASSSVRGRGNTEAFF
TGTGCCAGCAGTTCAGTCAGGGGGCGCGGAAACACTGAAGCTTTCTTT
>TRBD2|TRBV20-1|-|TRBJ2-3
CSAPLAGGPQDTQYF
TGCAGTGCCCCACTAGCGGGGGGTCCTCAGGATACGCAGTATTTT
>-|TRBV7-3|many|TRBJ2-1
CASSPRGGLSSYNEQFF
TGTGCCAGCAGCCCCAGGGGGGGCCTAAGCTCCTACAATGAGCAGTTCTTC
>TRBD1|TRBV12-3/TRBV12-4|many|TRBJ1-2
CASRPTGGASYGYTF
TGTGCCAGCAGACCTACAGGGGGCGCTTCCTATGGCTACACCTTC
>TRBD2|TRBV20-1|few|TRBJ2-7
CCARGFGTSGGTYEQYF
TGCTGTGCTAGAGGCTTCGGGACTAGCGGGGGGACGTACGAGCAGTACTTC
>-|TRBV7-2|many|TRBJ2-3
CASSSVVRDTQYF
TGTGCCAGCAGCTCCGTCGTGCGTGATACGCAGTATTTT
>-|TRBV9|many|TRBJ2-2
CASSFRLGGNTGELFF
TGTGCCAGCAGCTTTAGACTAGGGGGGAACACCGGGGAGCTGTTTTTT
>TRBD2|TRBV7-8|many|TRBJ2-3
CASSLDYLAGTTDTQYF
TGTGCCAGCAGCTTGGACTATCTAGCGGGGACCACAGATACGCAGTATTTT
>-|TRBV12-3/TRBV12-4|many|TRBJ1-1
CASSRTNTEAFF
TGTGCCAGCAGCCGGACAAACACTGAAGCTTTCTTT
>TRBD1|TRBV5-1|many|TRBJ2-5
CASSTSTGQGETQYF
TGCGCCAGCAGCACGTCGACAGGGCAAGGGGAGACCCAGTACTTC
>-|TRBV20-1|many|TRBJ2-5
CSVPAQEETQYF
TGCAGTGTCCCGGCGCAGGAGGAGACCCAGTACTTC
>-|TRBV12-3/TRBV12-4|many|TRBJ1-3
CASSYRNRGNTIYF
TGTGCCAGCAGTTACAGGAACAGGGGAAACACCATATATTTT
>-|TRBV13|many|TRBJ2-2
CASSSLPAANTGELFF
TGTGCCAGCAGCTCCTTACCAGCGGCGAACACCGGGGAGCTGTTTTTT
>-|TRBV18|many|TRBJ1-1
CASSPGQNTEAFF
TGTGCCAGCTCACCGGGACAGAACACTGAAGCTTTCTTT
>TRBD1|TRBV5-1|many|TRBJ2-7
CASSFQGQGSEQYF
TGCGCCAGCAGCTTCCAAGGACAGGGGTCCGAGCAGTACTTC
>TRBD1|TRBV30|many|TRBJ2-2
CAWATGGEGGELFF
TGTGCCTGGGCCACAGGGGGCGAAGGCGGGGAGCTGTTTTTT
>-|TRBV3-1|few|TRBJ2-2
CASSQGTGELFF
TGTGCCAGCAGCCAAGGGACAGGGGAGCTGTTTTTT
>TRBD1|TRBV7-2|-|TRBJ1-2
CASSPSTGRRMDGYTF
TGTGCCAGCAGCCCCTCGACAGGGAGGCGGATGGATGGCTACACCTTC
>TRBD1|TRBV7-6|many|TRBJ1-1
CASSSDGQATEAFF
TGTGCCAGCAGCTCGGACGGACAGGCTACTGAAGCTTTCTTT
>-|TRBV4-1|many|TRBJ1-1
CASSPGSWQRNTEAFF
TGCGCCAGCAGCCCGGGTTCGTGGCAGAGGAACACTGAAGCTTTCTTT